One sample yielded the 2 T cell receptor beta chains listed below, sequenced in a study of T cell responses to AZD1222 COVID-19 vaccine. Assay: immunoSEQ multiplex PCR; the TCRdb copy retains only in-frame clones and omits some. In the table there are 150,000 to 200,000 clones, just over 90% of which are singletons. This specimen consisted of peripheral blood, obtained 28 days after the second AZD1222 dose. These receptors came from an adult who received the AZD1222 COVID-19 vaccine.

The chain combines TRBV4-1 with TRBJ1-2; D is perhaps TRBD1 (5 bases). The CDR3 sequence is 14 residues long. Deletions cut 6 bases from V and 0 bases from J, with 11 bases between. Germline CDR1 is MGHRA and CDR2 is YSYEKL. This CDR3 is CASRLGVANYGYTF. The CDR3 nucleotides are TGCGCCAGCAGGCTGGGGGTAGCTAACTATGGCTACACCTTC.

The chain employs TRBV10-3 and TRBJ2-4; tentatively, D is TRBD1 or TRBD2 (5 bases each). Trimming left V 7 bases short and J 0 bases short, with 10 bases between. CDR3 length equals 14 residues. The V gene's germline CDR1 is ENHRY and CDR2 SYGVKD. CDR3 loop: CAIMGELAKNIQYF. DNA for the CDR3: TGTGCCATCATGGGGGAACTAGCCAAAAACATTCAGTACTTC.